This T cell receptor (beta chain) was identified in a study of T cell repertoires in cytomegalovirus infection. Study background: CMV infection together with matching HLA type was indicated by public TCR beta signatures.

Losses at the gene ends were 7 bases for V and 6 bases for J; bases not matched to a gene: 4. Germline lookup yields CDR1 ENHRY and CDR2 SYGVKD. The CDR3 runs to 13 residues. From the reads, TCRdb called clonotypes with MiXCR, one entry per CDR3 protein. The sample lists approximately 730,000 distinct CDR3 sequences; under 35% were seen once. On this clonotype itself: The antigen is undetermined.

The sequencing used cultured CD8+ T cells from PBMCs, collected from culture after CMV antigen stimulation. The sequence came from a human donor in good health (CMV status not recorded). Some clones in this sample may be carry-over from other donors' samples. This chain joins TRBV10-3 and TRBJ2-7; 12 bases agree with TRBD1. The CDR3 reads CAIKGTGGSEQYF. Written as DNA, the CDR3 is TGTGCCATCAAAGGGACAGGGGGCTCCGAGCAGTACTTC.